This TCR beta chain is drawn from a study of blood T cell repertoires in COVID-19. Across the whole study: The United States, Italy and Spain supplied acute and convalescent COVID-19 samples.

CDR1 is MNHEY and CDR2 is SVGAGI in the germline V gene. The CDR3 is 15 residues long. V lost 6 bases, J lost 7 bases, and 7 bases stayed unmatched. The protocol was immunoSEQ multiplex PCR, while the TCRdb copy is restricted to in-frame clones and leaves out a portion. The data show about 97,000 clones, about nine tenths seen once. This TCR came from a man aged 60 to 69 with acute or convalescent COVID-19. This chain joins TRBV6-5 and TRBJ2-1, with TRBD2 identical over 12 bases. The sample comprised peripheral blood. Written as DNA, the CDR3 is TGTGCCAGCAGCCTAGCGGGGGGGCCCGGTAATGAGCAGTTCTTC. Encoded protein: CASSLAGGPGNEQFF.